Listed below are T cell receptor beta chains from one sample, sequenced in a study of beta chain features in type 1 diabetes. Data came from immunoSEQ multiplex PCR; TCRdb stores just in-frame clones and leaves some out. The sample has about 53,000 clones, 40% to 60% seen once. Material: Tregs from blood. These receptors came from a woman in her forties with type 1 diabetes. Each CDR3 is given without its conserved first and last residue.

TRBV29-1	TRBJ2-1	SVQALRSGEQF
TRBV2	TRBJ1-5	ASNRVVNQPQH
TRBV19	TRBJ1-1	ASSPTGINTEAF
TRBV6-6	TRBJ1-5	ASRDSRRFNQPQH
TRBV6-1	TRBJ2-1	ASSGSGHHSYNEQF
TRBV30	TRBJ1-1	AWNPGQGGNTEAF
TRBV6-5	TRBJ1-1	ASSSQQGAF
TRBV19	TRBJ1-1	ASSHGSSTEAF
TRBV18	TRBJ2-5	ASSPGETQY
TRBV5-5	TRBJ2-1	ASSLESGGFLF
TRBV7-9	TRBJ2-1	ASSSPPRGNEQF